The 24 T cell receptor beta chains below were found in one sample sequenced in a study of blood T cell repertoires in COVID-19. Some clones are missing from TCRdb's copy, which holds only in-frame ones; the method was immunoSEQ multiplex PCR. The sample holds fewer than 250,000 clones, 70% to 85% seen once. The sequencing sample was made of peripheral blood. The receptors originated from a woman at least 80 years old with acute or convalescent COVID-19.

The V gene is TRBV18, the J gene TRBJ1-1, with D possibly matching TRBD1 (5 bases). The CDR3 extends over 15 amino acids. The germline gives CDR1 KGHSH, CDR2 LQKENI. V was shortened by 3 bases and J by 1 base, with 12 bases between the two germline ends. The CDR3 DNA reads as TGTGCCAGCTCACCCCGACAGACCGCGAACACTGAAGCTTTCTTT. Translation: CASSPRQTANTEAFF.

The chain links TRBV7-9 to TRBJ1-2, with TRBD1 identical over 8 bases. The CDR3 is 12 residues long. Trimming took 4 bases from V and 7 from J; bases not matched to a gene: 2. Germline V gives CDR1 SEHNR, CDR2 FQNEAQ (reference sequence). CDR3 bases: TGTGCCAGCAGCTCAGGGGGCTTTGGCTACACCTTC. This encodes CASSSGGFGYTF. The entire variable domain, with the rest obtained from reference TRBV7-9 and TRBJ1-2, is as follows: DTGVSQNPRHKITKRGQNVTFRCDPISEHNRLYWYRQTLGQGPEFLTYFQNEAQLEKSRLLSDRFSAERPKGSFSTLEIQRTEQGDSAMYLCASSSGGFGYTFGSGTRLTVV.

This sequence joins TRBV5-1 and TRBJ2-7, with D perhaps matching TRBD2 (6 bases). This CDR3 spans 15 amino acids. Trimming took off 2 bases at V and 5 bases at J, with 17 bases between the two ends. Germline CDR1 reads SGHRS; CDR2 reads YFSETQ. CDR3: CASSFRLDSPHEQYF. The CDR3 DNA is TGCGCCAGCAGCTTCCGACTAGATAGTCCCCACGAGCAGTACTTC.

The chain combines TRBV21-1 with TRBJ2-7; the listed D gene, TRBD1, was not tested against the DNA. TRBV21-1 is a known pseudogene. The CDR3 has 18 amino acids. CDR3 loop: CASSNRDREYTLAYEQYF. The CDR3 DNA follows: TGTGCCAGCAGCAATAGGGACAGGGAGTATACACTCGCCTACGAGCAGTACTTC.

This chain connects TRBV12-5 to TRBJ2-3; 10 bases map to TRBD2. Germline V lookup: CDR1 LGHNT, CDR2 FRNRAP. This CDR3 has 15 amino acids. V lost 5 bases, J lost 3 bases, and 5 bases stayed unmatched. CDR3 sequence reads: CASGTSGLATDTQYF. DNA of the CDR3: TGTGCTAGTGGTACCTCGGGACTAGCGACAGATACGCAGTATTTT.

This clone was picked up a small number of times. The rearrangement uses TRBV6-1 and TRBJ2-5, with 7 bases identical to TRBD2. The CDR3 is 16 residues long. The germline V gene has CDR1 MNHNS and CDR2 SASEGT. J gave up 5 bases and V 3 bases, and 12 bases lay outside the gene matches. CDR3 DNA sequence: TGTGCCAGCAGTGACCGCCCGGGGAGGGTTTGGGAGACCCAGTACTTC. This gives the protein CASSDRPGRVWETQYF.

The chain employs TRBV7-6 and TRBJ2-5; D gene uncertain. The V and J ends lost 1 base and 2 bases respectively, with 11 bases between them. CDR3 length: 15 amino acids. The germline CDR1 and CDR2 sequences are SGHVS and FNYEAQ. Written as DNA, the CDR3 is TGTGCCAGCAGCTTAGTGCTCGCGAGTCAAGAGACCCAGTACTTC. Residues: CASSLVLASQETQYF.

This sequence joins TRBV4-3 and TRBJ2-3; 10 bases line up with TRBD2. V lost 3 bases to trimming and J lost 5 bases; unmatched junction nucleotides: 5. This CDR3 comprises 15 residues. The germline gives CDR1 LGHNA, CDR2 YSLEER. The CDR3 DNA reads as TGCGCCAGCAGCCAGAGCGGGGGGGCTGGAGATACGCAGTATTTT. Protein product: CASSQSGGAGDTQYF.

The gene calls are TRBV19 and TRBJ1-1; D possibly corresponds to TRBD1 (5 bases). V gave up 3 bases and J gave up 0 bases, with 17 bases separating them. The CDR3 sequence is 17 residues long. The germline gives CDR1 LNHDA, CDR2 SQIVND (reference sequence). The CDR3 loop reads CASSMSRVRPMNTEAFF. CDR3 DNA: TGTGCCAGTAGTATGAGCAGGGTCAGGCCTATGAACACTGAAGCTTTCTTT.

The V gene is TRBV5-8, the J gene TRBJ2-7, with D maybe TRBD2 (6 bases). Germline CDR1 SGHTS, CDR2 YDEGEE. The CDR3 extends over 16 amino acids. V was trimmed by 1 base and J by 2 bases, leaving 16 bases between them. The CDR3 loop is CASSLTGGLSPYEQYF. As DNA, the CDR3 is TGTGCCAGCAGCTTGACTGGGGGACTCAGCCCCTACGAGCAGTACTTC.

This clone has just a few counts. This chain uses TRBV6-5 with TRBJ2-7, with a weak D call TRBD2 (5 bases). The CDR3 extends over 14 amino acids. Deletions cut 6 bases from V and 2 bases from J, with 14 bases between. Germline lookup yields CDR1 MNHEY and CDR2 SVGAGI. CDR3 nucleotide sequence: TGTGCCAGCAGGACAATACGGGGTACCTACGAGCAGTACTTC. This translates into CASRTIRGTYEQYF.

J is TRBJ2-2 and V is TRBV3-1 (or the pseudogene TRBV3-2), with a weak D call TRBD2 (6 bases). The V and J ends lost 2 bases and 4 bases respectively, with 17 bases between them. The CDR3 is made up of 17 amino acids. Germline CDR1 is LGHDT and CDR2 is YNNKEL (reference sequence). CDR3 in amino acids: CASSQSLTSSATGELFF. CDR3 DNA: TGTGCCAGCAGCCAATCCCTGACTAGTTCTGCCACCGGGGAGCTGTTTTTT.

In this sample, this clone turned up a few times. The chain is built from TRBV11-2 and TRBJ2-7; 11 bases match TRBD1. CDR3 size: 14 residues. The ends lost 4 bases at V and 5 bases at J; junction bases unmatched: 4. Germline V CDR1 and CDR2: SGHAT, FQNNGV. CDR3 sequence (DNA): TGTGCCAGCAGCTCGGACAGGGGGCACAACGAGCAGTACTTC. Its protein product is CASSSDRGHNEQYF.

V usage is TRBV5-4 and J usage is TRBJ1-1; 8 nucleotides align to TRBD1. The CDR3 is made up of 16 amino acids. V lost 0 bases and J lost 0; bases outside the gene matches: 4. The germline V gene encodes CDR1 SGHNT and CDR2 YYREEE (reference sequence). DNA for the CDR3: TGTGCCAGCAGCTTGGATCCAGGGGGCATGAACACTGAAGCTTTCTTT. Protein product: CASSLDPGGMNTEAFF.

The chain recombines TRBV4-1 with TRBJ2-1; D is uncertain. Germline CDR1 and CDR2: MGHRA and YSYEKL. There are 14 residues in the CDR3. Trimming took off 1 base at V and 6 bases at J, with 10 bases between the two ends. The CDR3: CASSQAVPRNEQFF. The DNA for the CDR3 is TGCGCCAGCAGCCAAGCGGTCCCGCGCAATGAGCAGTTCTTC.

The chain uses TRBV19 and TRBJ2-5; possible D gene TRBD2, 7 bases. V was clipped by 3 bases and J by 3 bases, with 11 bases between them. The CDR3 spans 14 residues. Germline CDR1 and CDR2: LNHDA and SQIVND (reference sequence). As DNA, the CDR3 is TGTGCCAGTAGTATTGGGGGGGGCGAAGAGACCCAGTACTTC. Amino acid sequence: CASSIGGGEETQYF. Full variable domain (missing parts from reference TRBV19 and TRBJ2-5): DGGITQSPKYLFRKEGQNVTLSCEQNLNHDAMYWYRQDPGQGLRLIYYSQIVNDFQKGDIAEGYSVSREKKESFPLTVTSAQKNPTAFYLCASSIGGGEETQYFGPGTRLLVL.

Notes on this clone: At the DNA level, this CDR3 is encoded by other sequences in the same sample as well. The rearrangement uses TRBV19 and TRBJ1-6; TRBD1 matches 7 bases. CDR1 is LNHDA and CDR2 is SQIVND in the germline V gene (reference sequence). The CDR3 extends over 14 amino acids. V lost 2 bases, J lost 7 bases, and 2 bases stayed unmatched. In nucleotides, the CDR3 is TGTGCCAGTAGTATAACAGGGGTGAATTCACCCCTCCACTTT. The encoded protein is CASSITGVNSPLHF.

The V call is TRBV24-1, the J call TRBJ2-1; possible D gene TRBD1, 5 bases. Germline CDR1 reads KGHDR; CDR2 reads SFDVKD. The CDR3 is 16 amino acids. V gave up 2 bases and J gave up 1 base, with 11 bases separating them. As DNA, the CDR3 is TGTGCCACCAGTGATTCAGGGTCGAGGTCCTACAATGAGCAGTTCTTC. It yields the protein CATSDSGSRSYNEQFF.

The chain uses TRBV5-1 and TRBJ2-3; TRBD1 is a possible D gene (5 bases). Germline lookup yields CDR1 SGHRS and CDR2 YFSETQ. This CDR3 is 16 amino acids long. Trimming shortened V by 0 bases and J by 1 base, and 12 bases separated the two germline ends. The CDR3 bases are TGCGCCAGCAGCTTGGCCGGCAGGGCCCGCACAGATACGCAGTATTTT. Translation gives CASSLAGRARTDTQYF. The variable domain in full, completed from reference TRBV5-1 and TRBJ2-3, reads KAGVTQTPRYLIKTRGQQVTLSCSPISGHRSVSWYQQTPGQGLQFLFEYFSETQRNKGNFPGRFSGRQFSNSRSEMNVSTLELGDSALYLCASSLAGRARTDTQYFGPGTRLTVL.

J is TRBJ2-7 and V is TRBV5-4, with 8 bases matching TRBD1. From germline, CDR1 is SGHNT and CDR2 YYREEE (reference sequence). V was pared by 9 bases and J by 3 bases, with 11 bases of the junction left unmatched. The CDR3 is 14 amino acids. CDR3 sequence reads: CATYRDRFLYEQYF. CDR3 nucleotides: TGTGCCACGTACCGGGACAGGTTTCTCTACGAGCAGTACTTC.

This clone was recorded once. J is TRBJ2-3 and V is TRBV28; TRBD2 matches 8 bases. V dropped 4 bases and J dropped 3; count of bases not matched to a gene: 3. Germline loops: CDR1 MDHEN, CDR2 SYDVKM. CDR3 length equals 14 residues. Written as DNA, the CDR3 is TGTGCCAGCAGTTCCCCGGGAGGGACAGATACGCAGTATTTT. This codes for CASSSPGGTDTQYF.

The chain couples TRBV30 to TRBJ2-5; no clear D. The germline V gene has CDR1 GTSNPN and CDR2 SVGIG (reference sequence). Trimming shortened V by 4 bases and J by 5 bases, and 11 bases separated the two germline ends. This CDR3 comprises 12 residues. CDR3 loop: CAWKGSRETQYF. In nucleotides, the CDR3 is TGTGCCTGGAAAGGTAGCCGGGAGACCCAGTACTTC.

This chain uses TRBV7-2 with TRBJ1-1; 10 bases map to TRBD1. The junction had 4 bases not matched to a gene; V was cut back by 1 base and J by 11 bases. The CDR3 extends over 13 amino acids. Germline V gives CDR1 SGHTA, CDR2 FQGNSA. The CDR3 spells CASSLGQGATAFF. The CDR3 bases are TGTGCCAGCAGCTTAGGACAGGGGGCTACGGCTTTCTTT.

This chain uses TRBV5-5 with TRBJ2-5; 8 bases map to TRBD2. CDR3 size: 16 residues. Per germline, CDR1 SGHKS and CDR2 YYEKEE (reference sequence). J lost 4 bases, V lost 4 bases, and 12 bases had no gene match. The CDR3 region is CASSQGLASFVETQYF. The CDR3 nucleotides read TGTGCCAGCAGCCAAGGACTAGCTTCTTTCGTAGAGACCCAGTACTTC.